The present T cell receptor beta chain was sequenced within a study of blood T cell repertoires in COVID-19. Overall study: Material from acute and convalescent COVID-19 was sourced from the United States, Italy and Spain. T cells, B-cell-depleted T cells, or PBMCs supplied cDNA or gDNA.

V lost 4 bases to trimming and J lost 1 base, with 11 bases between them. The germline CDR1 and CDR2 sequences are SGHRS and YFSETQ. This CDR3 is 15 amino acids long. Seattle patients were enrolled while actively infected and followed longitudinally. How the authors handled the data: By means of reference gene primer amplification, nucleated cell counts were estimated. Assay used: immunoSEQ multiplex PCR; TCRdb lists only in-frame clones, some missing. Clone size and V and J calls were adopted from that table, with D and trimming inferred from the DNA. The top ten clones hold about 20% of a sample with 150,000 to 200,000 clones, 85% to 90% of them seen once.

Sequencing was performed on peripheral blood. The chain employs TRBV5-1 and TRBJ2-2, with a weak D call TRBD1 (6 bases). This sequence was found in an older person with COVID-19, enrolled during active disease. CDR3 in DNA: TGCGCCAGCAGCCTTGGACAGCGGAACACCGGGGAGCTGTTTTTT. Translation: CASSLGQRNTGELFF.